The present TCR beta chain was sequenced within a study of T-cell memory formation after mild COVID-19. Germline V gene sequence: CDR1 SQVTM, CDR2 ANQGSEA. The CDR3 runs 13 residues. Trimming took off 5 bases at V and 4 bases at J, with 12 bases between the two ends. Barcoded TCR alpha and TCR beta cDNA libraries with UMIs came from 5'RACE using constant-segment primers. TCRdb itself ran the 5' RACE reads through MiXCR, one entry per CDR3 protein. The sample holds roughly 340,000 distinct CDR3 sequences, about 15% seen once. A remark on this clonotype: The antigen is not known.

Notes on the study in general: Cross-reactive memory seemingly joined, as some responding clones were found in pre-infection memory. Clones that contracted from day 15 to 85 were balanced CD4/CD8, while later expanders leaned CD4+. Clonal second-wave expansions that peaked on day 37 had unconfirmed SARS-CoV-2 specificity.

Sequenced: PBMCs or a T cell subset sorted from them (not recorded which). J is TRBJ2-1 and V is TRBV29-1; D ambiguous. The clonotype comes from a young man who had mild COVID-19 (a few samples of this study predate the infection). Cell type and time point are not known. DNA for the CDR3: TGCAGCGTTCGTAACCGGGTTTACAATGAGCAGTTCTTC. Translating gives CSVRNRVYNEQFF.